Described below is a single T cell receptor beta chain sequence and its context. Its antigen is as yet unknown. The entry originates in a study of OX40 agonist ivuxolimab in advanced cancers. About the study: Prior anti-PD-1, anti-PD-L1 or anti-CTLA-4 therapy was allowed; around 40% had some.

CDR1 and CDR2 (germline): SGDLS, YYNGEE. The CDR3 runs to 12 residues. V was shortened by 6 bases and J by 5 bases, with 11 bases between the two germline ends. Produced via immunoSEQ multiplex PCR; TCRdb's table is partial and in-frame only. The top ten hold over 6% of the sample, which has around 70,000 clones, around 90% seen once. Study-level points and caveats: Clonal expansion was seen in CD4+ and CD8+ blood T cells by week 6 at 0.1 to 3.0 mg/kg. CD8+ T cells were the subset that, on average, had more expanded clones than CD4+.

The chain links TRBV9 to TRBJ1-2; D is possibly TRBD1 (5 bases). This TCR was sampled from an adult with an advanced solid tumor such as melanoma, head and neck, liver or kidney cancer. This material consisted of CD4+ or CD8+ T cells sorted from blood, taken in a trial of the OX40 agonist ivuxolimab. DNA of the CDR3: TGTGCCAGCACCCTCGGGGGGTATGGCTACACCTTC. Translation: CASTLGGYGYTF. The full variable domain, in which reference TRBV9 and TRBJ1-2 provide the parts outside the CDR3, is DSGVTQTPKHLITATGQRVTLRCSPRSGDLSVYWYQQSLDQGLQFLIQYYNGEERAKGNILERFSAQQFPDLHSELNLSSLELGDSALYFCASTLGGYGYTFGSGTRLTVV.